One and the same sample provided the 28 T cell receptor beta chains below, sequenced in a study of blood T cell repertoires in COVID-19. Only in-frame clones appear in the TCRdb table, and some are missing; sequencing was by immunoSEQ multiplex PCR. The repertoire has roughly 38,000 clones, 86% of them found once; the top ten carry 55% to 60%. The sample was peripheral blood. The receptors were gathered from a man between 70 and 80 years old with acute or convalescent COVID-19.

This clone was seen once. The CDR3 is CASSLGASGGTDTQYF. In DNA, the CDR3 is TGTGCCAGCAGCTTAGGGGCTAGCGGGGGCACAGATACGCAGTATTTT. This chain links TRBV7-2 with TRBJ2-3; 9 nucleotides match TRBD2. The J segment lost 1 base and the V segment lost 1 base, leaving 3 bases of the junction unmatched. Germline V CDR1 and CDR2: SGHTA, FQGNSA. The CDR3 contains 16 residues.

The chain uses TRBV29-1 and TRBJ1-1, with D uncertain. Looked up from germline, CDR1 is SQVTM and CDR2 is ANQGSEA. The ends were cut back, 1 base at V and 5 bases at J, with 5 bases in the middle. This CDR3 is built from 11 residues. In DNA form, the CDR3 reads TGCAGCGTTGAAGTCCGGACTGAAGCTTTCTTT. This codes for CSVEVRTEAFF.

V usage is TRBV11-1 and J usage is TRBJ2-7; a possible D gene is TRBD2 (6 bases). Germline-derived CDR1 and CDR2 are SGHAT and FQDESV (reference sequence). Between the trimmed V and J ends, which lost 5 bases and 4 bases, there was a span of 18 bases. CDR3 length: 15 amino acids. The CDR3 nucleotides are TGTGCCAGCAGCGCTGACCGGGAGTTAGGATACGAGCAGTACTTC. Translation: CASSADRELGYEQYF.

The chain links TRBV30 to TRBJ2-3; 8 bases agree with TRBD2. V lost 1 base to trimming and J lost 2 bases; unmatched junction nucleotides: 5. CDR1 and CDR2 from the germline V gene are GTSNPN and SVGIG (reference sequence). There are 15 residues in the CDR3. This chain's CDR3 is CAWSGAGGSTDTQYF. The CDR3 nucleotides are TGTGCCTGGAGTGGTGCGGGGGGCTCCACAGATACGCAGTATTTT.

The rearrangement links TRBV7-2 to TRBJ2-3; 7 nucleotides line up with TRBD2. Per germline, CDR1 SGHTA and CDR2 FQGNSA. The CDR3 totals 15 residues. With V trimmed by 6 bases and J by 2 bases, 8 bases remained unmatched. CDR3 sequence reads: CASRRAGDSTDTQYF. CDR3 nucleotides: TGTGCCAGCAGGCGGGCGGGGGACTCCACAGATACGCAGTATTTT.

The chain has TRBV7-9 and TRBJ2-5, with TRBD2 matching over 10 bases. The junction had 10 bases not matched to a gene; V was cut back by 4 bases and J by 5 bases. The CDR3 runs 16 residues. The germline gives CDR1 SEHNR, CDR2 FQNEAQ (reference sequence). The CDR3 DNA is TGTGCCAGCAGCTCAACCCTAGCGGGGGCCGCGGAGACCCAGTACTTC. This codes for CASSSTLAGAAETQYF.

This clone was observed a handful of times. V gene TRBV5-8 combines with J gene TRBJ1-6, with D unresolved. Trimming stripped 1 base from V and 0 bases from J, with 8 bases between. The CDR3 consists of 16 residues. CDR1 and CDR2 (germline): SGHTS, YDEGEE. The CDR3: CASSLLPSSYNSPLHF. The CDR3 DNA is TGTGCCAGCAGCTTGTTACCGAGCTCCTATAATTCACCCCTCCACTTT.

The rearrangement uses TRBV4-3 and TRBJ1-3; D might be TRBD1 (5 bases). The CDR3 has 16 amino acids. V was cut by 1 base and J by 4 bases, with 14 bases left in between. Germline V gives CDR1 LGHNA, CDR2 YSLEER. CDR3 loop: CASSQAKTVRGNTIYF. The DNA for the CDR3 is TGCGCCAGCAGCCAAGCCAAGACAGTGAGAGGAAACACCATATATTTT.

V is TRBV6-5 and J is TRBJ1-4, with D possibly being TRBD1 (5 bases). The germline V and J ends were trimmed by 5 bases and 12 bases, with 19 bases remaining between them. The V gene's germline CDR1 is MNHEY and CDR2 SVGAGI. CDR3 size: 14 residues. CDR3 protein: CASSRGVISAELFF. The CDR3 bases are TGTGCCAGCAGTCGGGGGGTGATAAGTGCGGAACTGTTTTTT.

This chain connects TRBV18 to TRBJ2-3; TRBD2 aligns across 8 bases. This CDR3 comprises 19 residues. The J segment lost 6 bases and the V segment lost 0 bases, leaving 17 bases of the junction unmatched. CDR1 is KGHSH, CDR2 LQKENI, per germline. The CDR3 region is CASSPPRVAGFPSRDTQYF. The CDR3 DNA reads as TGTGCCAGCTCACCACCGCGGGTAGCGGGGTTCCCCAGTAGGGATACGCAGTATTTT.

The V call is TRBV28, the J call TRBJ2-7; TRBD2 is a possible D gene (5 bases). Between the trimmed V and J ends, which lost 6 bases and 3 bases, there was a span of 9 bases. The CDR3 extends over 12 amino acids. Germline V gives CDR1 MDHEN, CDR2 SYDVKM. This CDR3 reads CASRTLGYEQYF. In DNA form, the CDR3 reads TGTGCCAGCAGAACACTAGGCTACGAGCAGTACTTC.

This rearrangement joins TRBV3-1 (or the pseudogene TRBV3-2) to TRBJ2-5; D remains unclear. The CDR3 sequence is 16 residues long. V was cut by 0 bases and J by 4 bases, with 15 bases left in between. Germline V lookup: CDR1 LGHDT, CDR2 YNNKEL (reference sequence). The CDR3 spells CASSQDRLPEAETQYF. The CDR3 nucleotides read TGTGCCAGCAGCCAAGATCGGCTGCCCGAGGCAGAGACCCAGTACTTC.

The J gene is TRBJ1-1, the V gene TRBV5-4; 9 positions agree with TRBD1. V shed 4 bases and J 0 bases; nucleotides not matched to a gene: 10. The germline CDR1 and CDR2 sequences are SGHNT and YYREEE (reference sequence). CDR3 length: 17 residues. The CDR3 sequence is CASSPPYRTGVNTEAFF. CDR3 nucleotide sequence: TGTGCCAGCAGCCCACCATATCGGACAGGGGTGAACACTGAAGCTTTCTTT.

The V call is TRBV4-2, the J call TRBJ2-7, with 8 bases fitting TRBD1. From germline, CDR1 is LGHNA and CDR2 YNFKEQ. Trimming cost V 4 bases and J 2 bases; bases outside gene matches: 10. The CDR3 spans 16 residues. This CDR3 reads CASSPIVGTGAYEQYF. The CDR3 bases are TGTGCCAGCAGCCCCATAGTCGGGACAGGAGCCTACGAGCAGTACTTC.

The CDR3 DNA sequence: TGTGCCAGCAGGAGTTTATTACTAGCGGGAGGTTCAGATACGCAGTATTTT. It is translated as CASRSLLLAGGSDTQYF. This rearrangement joins TRBV27 to TRBJ2-3; the match to TRBD2 covers 12 bases. Unmatched junction bases numbered 11, after V lost 6 bases and J lost 4 bases. CDR1 MNHEY and CDR2 SMNVEV come from the germline V gene (reference sequence). CDR3 length equals 17 residues.

The genes are TRBV7-3 and TRBJ2-5, with 13 bases lining up with TRBD2. Germline loops: CDR1 SGHTA, CDR2 FQGTGA. CDR3 length: 15 amino acids. V shed 5 bases and J 4 bases; nucleotides not matched to a gene: 4. The CDR3 bases are TGTGCCAGCAGCCTCGGACTAGCGGGAGTAGAGACCCAGTACTTC. The encoded protein is CASSLGLAGVETQYF.

V is TRBV18 and J is TRBJ2-2; no clear D. CDR1 and CDR2 from the germline V gene are KGHSH and LQKENI. Between the trimmed V and J ends, which lost 1 base and 3 bases, there was a span of 6 bases. The CDR3 has 14 residues. CDR3 sequence: CASSPLLYTGELFF. For the CDR3, the DNA is TGTGCCAGCTCACCACTACTTTACACCGGGGAGCTGTTTTTT.

V and J are TRBV5-1 and TRBJ1-2, with TRBD1 identical over 10 bases. This CDR3 region has 17 residues. Germline V lookup: CDR1 SGHRS, CDR2 YFSETQ. V shed 2 bases and J 1 base; nucleotides not matched to a gene: 8. DNA of the CDR3: TGCGCCAGCAGCTTACTGACAGGGGGCAGAAGTAACTATGGCTACACCTTC. Its translation is CASSLLTGGRSNYGYTF. The complete variable domain, with remaining parts taken from reference TRBV5-1 and TRBJ1-2, reads KAGVTQTPRYLIKTRGQQVTLSCSPISGHRSVSWYQQTPGQGLQFLFEYFSETQRNKGNFPGRFSGRQFSNSRSEMNVSTLELGDSALYLCASSLLTGGRSNYGYTFGSGTRLTVV.

The CDR3 sequence is CASSRGRVVDNQPQHF. CDR3 nucleotides: TGTGCCAGCAGCCGGGGCAGGGTGGTGGACAATCAGCCCCAGCATTTT. This chain connects TRBV6-2 or TRBV6-3 to TRBJ1-5; weak D call: TRBD1 (5 bases). This CDR3 is 16 amino acids long. Germline assignment: CDR1 MNHEY and CDR2 SVGEGT. V shed 6 bases and J shed 3 bases, with 18 bases lying between them.

This clone was recorded once. The chain combines TRBV3-1 (or the pseudogene TRBV3-2) with TRBJ2-1; TRBD2 matches at 8 bases. With V trimmed by 2 bases and J by 5 bases, 11 bases remained unmatched. The length of the CDR3 is 17 residues. The germline CDR1 and CDR2 sequences are LGHDT and YNNKEL (reference sequence). The CDR3 loop is CASSQKGERERDNEQFF. The CDR3 DNA reads as TGTGCCAGCAGCCAAAAGGGCGAGCGGGAGAGGGACAATGAGCAGTTCTTC.

The J gene is TRBJ2-3, the V gene TRBV19; 7 bases agree with TRBD2. The CDR3 extends over 14 amino acids. Trimming removed 1 base from V and 5 bases from J; junction bases left unmatched: 3. The germline gives CDR1 LNHDA, CDR2 SQIVND (reference sequence). The CDR3 DNA reads as TGTGCCAGTAGTATAGGTGGGAGGGTAGATACGCAGTATTTT. Protein: CASSIGGRVDTQYF.

The gene calls are TRBV19 and TRBJ1-5; TRBD1 matches 9 bases. V was clipped by 5 bases and J by 4 bases; unmatched bases: 0. Germline V gene lookup returns CDR1 LNHDA and CDR2 SQIVND (reference sequence). The CDR3 extends over 13 amino acids. CDR3 DNA sequence: TGTGCCAGTAGTGGGACAGGGAATCAGCCCCAGCATTTT. It yields the protein CASSGTGNQPQHF.

The J gene is TRBJ2-3, the V gene TRBV7-2; 10 nucleotides agree with TRBD2. The CDR3 length is 16 residues. CDR1 SGHTA and CDR2 FQGNSA come from the germline V gene. Losses at the gene ends were 1 base for V and 6 bases for J; bases not matched to a gene: 7. CDR3 nucleotides: TGTGCCAGCAGCTTAGGCCCTAGCGGGAGTGGGGATACGCAGTATTTT. As protein: CASSLGPSGSGDTQYF.

This chain connects TRBV27 to TRBJ2-7, with 8 bases lining up with TRBD2. The CDR3 is 15 amino acids. V shed 6 bases, J shed 3 bases, and the junction held 10 bases outside the gene matches. CDR1 and CDR2 from the germline V gene are MNHEY and SMNVEV (reference sequence). This CDR3 is CASRNSAGGFYEQYF. The CDR3 DNA is TGTGCCAGCAGAAACTCGGCGGGAGGCTTCTACGAGCAGTACTTC.

This clone was detected ten times or more. The V call is TRBV9, the J call TRBJ1-4, with 9 bases that match TRBD1. There are 14 residues in the CDR3. CDR1 and CDR2 (germline): SGDLS, YYNGEE. V was pared by 2 bases and J by 8 bases, with 4 bases of the junction left unmatched. The CDR3 region has the DNA TGTGCCAGCAGCGTTACAGGGGGCCAGGAAAAACTGTTTTTT. Residues: CASSVTGGQEKLFF.

This clone was detected only once. The chain links TRBV6-2 or TRBV6-3 to TRBJ1-3; no clear D. The CDR3 runs to 13 residues. V lost 5 bases and J 0 bases, leaving 5 bases between the germline ends. Germline assignment: CDR1 MNHEY and CDR2 SVGEGT. The CDR3 region is CASSPYSGNTIYF. For the CDR3, the DNA is TGTGCCAGCAGTCCCTACTCTGGAAACACCATATATTTT.

V usage is TRBV5-1 and J usage is TRBJ2-2, with D tentatively TRBD1 (6 bases). V was shortened by 2 bases and J by 0 bases, with 8 bases between the two germline ends. The CDR3 is 15 amino acids. Germline CDR1 SGHRS, CDR2 YFSETQ. CDR3 sequence: CASSFTGTNTGELFF. The CDR3, as DNA: TGCGCCAGCAGCTTTACAGGGACGAACACCGGGGAGCTGTTTTTT.

This clone was seen only a few times. The V and J genes are TRBV6-4 and TRBJ1-2; the D gene is possibly TRBD1 (5 bases). Trimming took 5 bases from V and 4 from J, leaving 11 bases between them. This CDR3 has 13 amino acids. CDR1 and CDR2 (germline): MRHNA, SNTAGT. Here the CDR3 reads CASSPREGYGYTF. CDR3 nucleotide sequence: TGTGCCAGCAGTCCCAGGGAAGGCTATGGCTACACCTTC.